This T cell receptor beta chain was captured in a study of shared clonotypes between healthy human individuals. Measured with immunoSEQ multiplex PCR; TCRdb has only the in-frame clones, and not every one. The data contain 1.4 million or so clones, about 98.5% of them seen just once; the ten biggest clones take up approximately 0.4%. Overall study findings and caveats: A few donors held about 5.1% of naive CD4 clonotypes in common.

Regarding this clone: What it binds is unknown.

This CDR3 contains 20 residues. Germline V gives CDR1 MDHEN, CDR2 SYDVKM. V lost 5 bases and J lost 5; bases outside the gene matches: 19. Input material: naive CD4+ T cells sorted from blood. This sample's subset: CD45RA+ positively selected. The V gene is TRBV28, the J gene TRBJ2-2; 11 bases map to TRBD2. The sequence was obtained from a young man in good health. The CDR3 sequence: CASSPPGWLAGGPITGELFF. The CDR3 DNA reads TGTGCCAGCAGTCCCCCGGGTTGGCTAGCGGGAGGACCTATTACCGGGGAGCTGTTTTTT.